These 3 T cell receptor beta chains were sequenced from one sample in a study of identical twins. In TCRdb, the 5' RACE reads were re-called with MiXCR into one record per CDR3 protein. The table has 550,000 to 700,000 distinct CDR3 sequences, about 20% seen once; the top ten hold approximately 4.3%. The same sample was also used in a study of T cells expressing NK-cell markers.

Sequencing was done on a sample of PBMCs. Receptor source: a woman aged 18 to 35 in good health.

This clonotype has just a few counts. The V gene is TRBV7-2, the J gene TRBJ2-7; D is perhaps TRBD1 (6 bases). The ends were cut back, 2 bases at V and 0 bases at J, with 11 bases in the middle. Germline CDR1 is SGHTA and CDR2 is FQGNSA. The CDR3 totals 15 residues. The CDR3 bases are TGTGCCAGCAGCTTATTGGACAGCTTCTCCTACGAGCAGTACTTC. Translating gives CASSLLDSFSYEQYF.

This clonotype was recorded many times. The gene calls are TRBV5-1 and TRBJ1-5; TRBD1 matches at 7 bases. The CDR3 extends over 17 amino acids. The germline gives CDR1 SGHRS, CDR2 YFSETQ. V was pared by 2 bases and J by 1 base, with 9 bases of the junction left unmatched. The CDR3 DNA reads as TGCGCCAGCAGCTTCCTGATTCAGGGGGACAGCAATCAGCCCCAGCATTTT. Protein sequence: CASSFLIQGDSNQPQHF.

This clonotype was counted a few times. This chain links TRBV7-2 with TRBJ2-3, with D hard to call. The germline V gene encodes CDR1 SGHTA and CDR2 FQGNSA. The V end lost 5 bases, the J end lost 0 bases, and 15 bases lay between the germline ends. The CDR3 length is 16 residues. In nucleotides, the CDR3 is TGTGCCAGCAGCAAACAAAGCGACCTAAGCACAGATACGCAGTATTTT. Translation gives CASSKQSDLSTDTQYF.